This TCR beta chain was captured in a study of patients and donors after allogeneic stem cell transplantation. The V and J ends lost 7 bases and 6 bases respectively, with 18 bases between them. Germline V lookup: CDR1 SGHVS, CDR2 FNYEAQ. This CDR3 region has 14 residues. TCRdb re-called the RT-PCR reads through MiXCR, storing one row per CDR3 protein. The repertoire includes more than 850,000 distinct CDR3 sequences, roughly 17% of them detected once, and around 6% sits in the top ten. The sequenced sample was blood, either unsorted or a sorted T cell fraction (not recorded which). This sequence was found in a human donor who was either an allogeneic HSCT recipient or a stem cell or donor lymphocyte infusion donor (not recorded which). It is not recorded whose cells these are; they may come from a transplant donor. This chain links TRBV7-6 with TRBJ1-1; perhaps TRBD1 as D (6 bases). CDR3 in DNA: TGTGCCAGCACCAGACAGGTGGAGTTCGCTGAAGCTTTCTTT. Encoded protein: CASTRQVEFAEAFF.